This T cell receptor beta chain originates from a study of control samples from healthy donors and cancer patients. This table comes from immunoSEQ multiplex PCR, and its TCRdb copy is limited to in-frame clones, with some not included. The repertoire includes around 89,000 clones, around 80% of them detected once, and approximately 9.4% sits in the top ten. Trimming removed 1 base from V and 0 bases from J, with 6 bases in between. Looked up from germline, CDR1 is KGHSH and CDR2 is LQKENI. CDR3 length: 15 residues. The TCR originated in a woman aged 55-75 years in good health. V gene TRBV18 combines with J gene TRBJ1-4; D gene uncertain. Source material: blood. CDR3 amino acids: CASSPLTSTNEKLFF. DNA for the CDR3: TGTGCCAGCTCACCACTTACATCAACTAATGAAAAACTGTTTTTT.